Below, 28 T cell receptor beta chains from the same sample are listed, as sequenced in a study of blood T cells in healthy people across ages. With a J-beta primer mix and a sample-barcoded 5' primer, a second PCR ran roughly 7 to 11 cycles. TCRdb processed the 5' RACE reads anew with MiXCR; each CDR3 protein has one entry. The data show around 800,000 distinct CDR3 sequences, under 45% seen once. Specimen: blood. The receptors derive from a man aged 60 to 75 in good health.

This chain uses TRBV6-2 or TRBV6-3 with TRBJ1-5, with TRBD1 matching 7 bases. J gave up 7 bases and V 6 bases, and 9 bases lay outside the gene matches. The germline V gene has CDR1 MNHEY and CDR2 SVGEGT. The CDR3 extends over 14 amino acids. This CDR3 reads CASSWTGVVQPQHF. Here the CDR3 DNA reads TGTGCCAGCAGCTGGACAGGAGTCGTACAGCCCCAGCATTTT.

This chain connects TRBV12-3 or TRBV12-4 to TRBJ2-1, with TRBD2 matching 10 bases. The CDR3 is 15 residues long. V lost 2 bases, J lost 5 bases, and 3 bases stayed unmatched. The CDR3 nucleotides are TGTGCCAGCAGTTTATTAGCGGGGGGTCACAATGAGCAGTTCTTC. Protein sequence: CASSLLAGGHNEQFF.

The table lists this clonotype with a few counts. The chain links TRBV20-1 to TRBJ2-7, with D perhaps matching TRBD2 (5 bases). Germline V gene data show CDR1 as DFQATT and CDR2 as SNEGSKA (reference sequence). This CDR3 contains 13 residues. The V end was cut by 6 bases, the J end by 4 bases, with 16 bases between. The CDR3 loop reads CSAGLANEYEQYF. The CDR3 coding sequence is TGCAGTGCCGGACTGGCTAACGAATACGAGCAGTACTTC.

This clonotype was observed at least ten times. CDR3 protein: CSAQGLAGGQSDTQYF. The CDR3 DNA reads as TGCAGTGCTCAAGGACTAGCGGGGGGGCAATCAGATACGCAGTATTTT. J is TRBJ2-3 and V is TRBV20-1; 15 bases agree with TRBD2. Looked up from germline, CDR1 is DFQATT and CDR2 is SNEGSKA (reference sequence). The CDR3 totals 16 residues. V shed 5 bases and J 4 bases; nucleotides not matched to a gene: 7.

In DNA form, the CDR3 reads TGCAGTGCTAGAGCCTCGGGGGGGCCTCATGGGGAGCAGTTCTTC. Its protein product is CSARASGGPHGEQFF. The V call is TRBV20-1, the J call TRBJ2-1, with 8 bases identical to TRBD2. The CDR3 consists of 15 residues. The germline V gene encodes CDR1 DFQATT and CDR2 SNEGSKA (reference sequence). The trim removed 1 base at V and 10 bases at J, leaving 12 bases unmatched.

This chain joins TRBV9 and TRBJ2-7; D is unclear. V lost 0 bases and J 6 bases, leaving 10 bases between the germline ends. CDR1 and CDR2 (germline): SGDLS, YYNGEE. CDR3 size: 13 residues. The CDR3 DNA follows: TGTGCCAGCAGCGTAGAAACTACGGGCGAGCAGTACTTC. Residues: CASSVETTGEQYF.

In its sample, this clonotype was seen many times. J is TRBJ2-7 and V is TRBV29-1; D is perhaps TRBD1 (6 bases). V was cut by 7 bases and J by 0 bases, with 16 bases left in between. The CDR3 is made up of 14 amino acids. Germline CDR1 SQVTM, CDR2 ANQGSEA. This CDR3 reads CSATGTMGSYEQYF. CDR3 in DNA: TGCAGCGCCACCGGGACAATGGGCTCCTACGAGCAGTACTTC.

This clonotype was picked up one time. V gene TRBV12-3 or TRBV12-4 combines with J gene TRBJ2-1; D is perhaps TRBD2 (5 bases). This CDR3 comprises 15 residues. Trimming stripped 2 bases from V and 9 bases from J, with 17 bases between. CDR3 sequence reads: CASSLRTPRRIEQFF. DNA of the CDR3: TGTGCCAGCAGTTTAAGGACGCCCAGGAGGATTGAGCAGTTCTTC.

The chain joins TRBV7-2 to TRBJ2-1; D not resolved. Germline V CDR1 and CDR2: SGHTA, FQGNSA. The CDR3 has 15 amino acids. The V and J ends lost 5 bases and 0 bases respectively, with 11 bases between them. CDR3 amino acids: CASSPRLGSYNEQFF. CDR3 coding DNA: TGTGCCAGCAGCCCGCGGTTAGGCTCCTACAATGAGCAGTTCTTC.

The rearrangement uses TRBV5-1 and TRBJ1-4; no clear D gene. CDR1 and CDR2 from the germline V gene are SGHRS and YFSETQ. Trimming left V 4 bases short and J 6 bases short, with 10 bases between. The CDR3 is 13 residues long. The DNA for the CDR3 is TGCGCCAGCAGCAGCAGGAGGGATGAAAAACTGTTTTTT. Amino acids: CASSSRRDEKLFF.

This CDR3 is CASSHGHGETQYF. As DNA, the CDR3 is TGCGCCAGCAGCCACGGACATGGAGAGACCCAGTACTTC. This chain connects TRBV5-1 to TRBJ2-5; TRBD1 is a possible D gene (5 bases). The ends were cut back, 4 bases at V and 4 bases at J, with 11 bases in the middle. The CDR3 consists of 13 residues. Looked up from germline, CDR1 is SGHRS and CDR2 is YFSETQ.

This clonotype was observed a handful of times. The chain is built from TRBV6-5 and TRBJ2-1, with D tentatively TRBD1 (5 bases). This CDR3 comprises 18 residues. Between the trimmed V and J ends, which lost 0 bases and 1 base, there was a span of 16 bases. Germline V lookup: CDR1 MNHEY, CDR2 SVGAGI. CDR3 in DNA: TGTGCCAGCAGTTACTCGATGGGTCGGGCAGGGTCCTACAATGAGCAGTTCTTC. Translating gives CASSYSMGRAGSYNEQFF.

The chain carries TRBV12-3 or TRBV12-4 and TRBJ2-5; TRBD1 agrees at 10 bases. The J call may be faulty, since TRBJ2-7 better matches the DNA end. The CDR3 sequence is 13 residues long. The CDR3 here is CASSRQGANEQYF. CDR3 DNA: TGTGCCAGCAGTCGACAGGGGGCGAACGAGCAGTACTTC.

J is TRBJ1-5 and V is TRBV7-2; D not resolved. The CDR3 totals 15 residues. Germline loops: CDR1 SGHTA, CDR2 FQGNSA. V was trimmed by 2 bases and J by 0 bases, leaving 8 bases between them. Here the CDR3 DNA reads TGTGCCAGCAGCTTATTTGCCGATAGCAATCAGCCCCAGCATTTT. Protein product: CASSLFADSNQPQHF.

The chain recombines TRBV3-1 with TRBJ2-7; D gene uncertain. The assigned J gene may be wrong: the sequence end matches TRBJ2-5 better. The V gene's germline CDR1 is LGHDT and CDR2 YNNKEL (reference sequence). This CDR3 has 15 amino acids. CDR3 sequence (DNA): TGTGCCAGCAGCCAAGACAGCATTCCGGGCGGGACCCAGTACTTC. It encodes CASSQDSIPGGTQYF.

The chain joins TRBV7-2 to TRBJ1-5, with D perhaps matching TRBD1 (5 bases). V was pared by 0 bases and J by 2 bases, with 11 bases between. The CDR3 covers 16 residues. The germline V gene has CDR1 SGHTA and CDR2 FQGNSA. CDR3 coding DNA: TGTGCCAGCAGCTTAGCAGCAGGGAATGGCAATCAGCCCCAGCATTTT. Translating gives CASSLAAGNGNQPQHF.

V usage is TRBV7-9 and J usage is TRBJ1-1, with D hard to call. Germline assignment: CDR1 SEHNR and CDR2 FQNEAQ (reference sequence). The CDR3 has 14 residues. Trimming pared 1 base from V and 1 base from J, leaving 7 bases between. The CDR3 loop is CASSLEGSNTEAFF. The CDR3 DNA sequence: TGTGCCAGCAGCTTAGAGGGTTCGAACACTGAAGCTTTCTTT.

The chain couples TRBV6-5 to TRBJ1-1; D is perhaps TRBD1 (5 bases). The germline V gene has CDR1 MNHEY and CDR2 SVGAGI. V lost 2 bases and J lost 4, with 17 bases in between. CDR3 size: 16 residues. The CDR3 region has the DNA TGTGCCAGCAGTTACGGCTACGGGACGGGTGGCACTGAAGCTTTCTTT. Protein sequence: CASSYGYGTGGTEAFF.

The chain combines TRBV2 with TRBJ2-7, with TRBD1 matching over 8 bases. The CDR3 covers 12 residues. V lost 11 bases and J lost 3; bases outside the gene matches: 6. Germline V gives CDR1 SNHLY, CDR2 FYNNEI. CDR3 protein: CAGQGVSYEQYF. CDR3 coding DNA: TGTGCCGGACAGGGTGTTAGCTACGAGCAGTACTTC.

This clonotype showed up many times. The chain links TRBV4-3 to TRBJ2-7; D is uncertain. The CDR3 spans 14 residues. Trimming stripped 2 bases from V and 0 bases from J, with 8 bases between. Germline lookup yields CDR1 LGHNA and CDR2 YSLEER. CDR3 region: CASSQRMSSYEQYF. The CDR3 DNA sequence: TGCGCCAGCAGCCAACGCATGAGCTCCTACGAGCAGTACTTC.

J is TRBJ2-7 and V is TRBV7-6, with 9 positions matching TRBD1. The V and J ends lost 5 bases and 2 bases, in that order; junction bases with no gene match: 7. Germline loops: CDR1 SGHVS, CDR2 FNYEAQ. This CDR3 contains 15 residues. The CDR3 DNA reads TGTGCCAGCAGCCCCCCCCGGACAGGGGCCTACGAGCAGTACTTC. This translates into CASSPPRTGAYEQYF.

This chain connects TRBV7-2 to TRBJ2-5; 13 bases line up with TRBD2. Per germline, CDR1 SGHTA and CDR2 FQGNSA. Trimming removed 6 bases from V and 3 bases from J; junction bases left unmatched: 10. The CDR3 contains 17 residues. The CDR3 loop is CASSLERTSGGKETQYF. For the CDR3, the DNA is TGTGCCAGCAGTTTGGAACGGACTAGCGGGGGAAAAGAGACCCAGTACTTC.

The chain combines TRBV24-1 with TRBJ2-5; 7 bases agree with TRBD1. J gave up 5 bases and V 10 bases, and 9 bases lay outside the gene matches. CDR1 KGHDR and CDR2 SFDVKD come from the germline V gene. The CDR3 is 13 residues long. The CDR3 spells CATIPTGPETQYF. The CDR3 bases are TGTGCCACAATCCCGACAGGGCCCGAGACCCAGTACTTC.

This clonotype was observed a handful of times. V gene TRBV20-1 combines with J gene TRBJ2-5; TRBD1 might be the D (6 bases). From germline, CDR1 is DFQATT and CDR2 SNEGSKA (reference sequence). CDR3 size: 13 residues. Trimming pared 5 bases from V and 7 bases from J, leaving 17 bases between. CDR3 loop: CSALTGGEGTQYF. The DNA of the CDR3 is TGCAGTGCTTTGACTGGGGGCGAGGGGACCCAGTACTTC.

The chain couples TRBV6-4 to TRBJ2-7, with TRBD1 identical over 9 bases. CDR1 and CDR2 (germline): MRHNA, SNTAGT. The V gene end was trimmed by 3 bases and the J gene end by 7 bases; junction bases not matched to a gene: 13. CDR3 length: 16 amino acids. The CDR3 bases are TGTGCCAGCAGTGAGTCCCCGGGACAGGGAATCAATGAGCAGTACTTC. The encoded protein is CASSESPGQGINEQYF.

This clonotype occurred a few times. V gene TRBV4-2 combines with J gene TRBJ2-1, with a tentative D call TRBD1 (5 bases). Trimming removed 2 bases from V and 8 bases from J, with 13 bases in between. The germline CDR1 and CDR2 sequences are LGHNA and YNFKEQ. The CDR3 is made up of 14 amino acids. The CDR3 sequence: CASSQKGLPDEQFF. CDR3 sequence (DNA): TGTGCCAGCAGCCAAAAGGGGCTGCCGGATGAGCAGTTCTTC.

Concerning this clonotype itself: One end of the junction does not line up with germline, which may come from a read error. The V call is TRBV6-1, the J call TRBJ1-1, with TRBD1 matching over 10 bases. The CDR3 consists of 15 residues. Germline V gene lookup returns CDR1 MNHNS and CDR2 SASEGT. CDR3 region: CASSPVGQGNTEAFF. CDR3 sequence (DNA): TGTGCCAGCAGCCCGGTGGGACAGGGGAACACTGAGGCTTTCTTT.

This clonotype was counted a few times. The rearrangement joins TRBV20-1 to TRBJ2-1, with a tentative D call TRBD2 (6 bases). The germline V gene has CDR1 DFQATT and CDR2 SNEGSKA (reference sequence). V shed 0 bases and J shed 2 bases, with 14 bases lying between them. CDR3 length: 16 amino acids. CDR3 residues: CSARDFGGAPYNEQFF. The CDR3 nucleotides are TGCAGTGCTAGAGATTTCGGCGGGGCACCCTACAATGAGCAGTTCTTC.